This T cell receptor (beta chain) was identified in a study of Ad26.COV2.S vaccination and SARS-CoV-2 variants. Study conclusions and caveats: Vaccinees and placebo recipients showed similar non-spike TCR breadth. Substantial response breadth was reportedly seen for spike-specific CD8+ and CD4+ T cells after vaccination.

CDR1 and CDR2 from the germline V gene are ENHRY and SYGVKD. V was trimmed by 0 bases and J by 6 bases, leaving 20 bases between them. The CDR3 is made up of 17 amino acids. The data were produced by immunoSEQ multiplex PCR, yet TCRdb's version contains in-frame clones alone and is incomplete. The table shows 440,000 or so clones, with 90% occurring only once. With respect to this clone: The antigen remains unidentified.

Treatment: approximately 18 received Ad26.COV2.S at low or high dose, single or two shots; about 5 received placebo; per-sample allocation not given. Sampling took place 63 days after the first vaccine or placebo injection. The individual, an adult aged 18-55 years, was a donor in Boston. Vaccination employed an Ad26 vector expressing the Wuhan-strain SARS-CoV-2 spike. Sample: peripheral blood, taken in a trial of Ad26.COV2.S vaccine versus placebo. V and J are TRBV10-3 and TRBJ1-2; perhaps TRBD1 as D (6 bases). The source of this sequence is a person between 18 and 59 years old who received the Ad26.COV2.S COVID-19 vaccine or a placebo. The CDR3 loop is CAISESILVRGQDGYTF. Here the CDR3 DNA reads TGTGCCATCAGTGAGTCGATATTGGTTCGGGGGCAGGATGGCTACACCTTC.